This entry features one T cell receptor (beta chain) sequence. Sequenced by immunoSEQ multiplex PCR; TCRdb stores in-frame clones only, minus some. The repertoire has fewer than 400,000 clones, about 85% of them found once; the top ten carry approximately 2%. Treatment denoted: approximately 18 received Ad26.COV2.S at low or high dose, single or two shots; about five received placebo; per-sample allocation not given. All samples were drawn on day 63, counting from the first vaccine or placebo injection. Adults aged 18-55 years in Boston included the donor. Ad26 vector vaccine expressed Wuhan-strain SARS-CoV-2 spike. CDR1 and CDR2 (germline): SGHRS, YFSETQ. V was cut by 1 base and J by 1 base, with 6 bases left in between. The CDR3 sequence is 15 residues long. This entry comes from a study of Ad26.COV2.S vaccination and SARS-CoV-2 variants. Study-wide background: Intramuscular Ad26.COV2.S doses were given once or twice, 56 days apart.

This clonotype was sampled from a person aged 18-65 years who received the Ad26.COV2.S COVID-19 vaccine or a placebo. The J gene is TRBJ2-6, the V gene TRBV5-1; D uncertain. The material sequenced was peripheral blood, taken in a trial of Ad26.COV2.S vaccine versus placebo. This CDR3 reads CASSLFGSGANVLTF. The DNA of the CDR3 is TGCGCCAGCAGCTTGTTTGGATCTGGGGCCAACGTCCTGACTTTC.